This T cell receptor beta chain was sequenced for a study of response to subunit inactivated influenza vaccine. TCRdb called the RT-PCR reads again in MiXCR, with one record for every CDR3 protein. The top ten clones hold about a third of a sample with about 180,000 distinct CDR3 sequences, about 11% of them seen once. General study points: The authors suggested that every seasonal influenza vaccination recruits few new T cells.

This clonotype was observed a handful of times. Antigen: not known. There are 14 residues in the CDR3. Germline CDR1 MNHEY, CDR2 SMNVEV (reference sequence). Trimming took 5 bases from V and 5 from J, leaving 15 bases between them. The TCR originated in a man between 45 and 75 years old who received an inactivated influenza vaccine. The chain employs TRBV27 and TRBJ1-1, with D perhaps TRBD1 (6 bases). Sequencing used CD8+ T cells sorted from PBMCs, obtained less than 30 months after vaccination. For the CDR3, the DNA is TGTGCCAGCAGTCCGGTGGGGGCGCGAACTGAAGCTTTCTTT. Its translation is CASSPVGARTEAFF.